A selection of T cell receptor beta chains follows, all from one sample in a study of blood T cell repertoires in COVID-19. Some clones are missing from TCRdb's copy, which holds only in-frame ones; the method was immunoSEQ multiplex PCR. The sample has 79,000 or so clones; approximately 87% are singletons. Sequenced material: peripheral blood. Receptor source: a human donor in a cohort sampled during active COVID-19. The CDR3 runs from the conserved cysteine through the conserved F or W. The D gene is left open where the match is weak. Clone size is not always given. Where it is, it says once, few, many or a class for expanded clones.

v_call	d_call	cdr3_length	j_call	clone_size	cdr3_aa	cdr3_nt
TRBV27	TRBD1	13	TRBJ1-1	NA	CASSRDRGPGAFF	TGTGCCAGCAGTAGAGACAGGGGGCCGGGGGCTTTCTTT
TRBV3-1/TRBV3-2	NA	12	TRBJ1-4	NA	CASSQELEKLFF	TGTGCCAGCAGCCAAGAGTTAGAGAAACTGTTTTTT
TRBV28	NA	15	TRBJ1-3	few	CASIPSQDGGNTIYF	TGTGCCAGCATACCTAGCCAAGATGGGGGAAACACCATATATTTT
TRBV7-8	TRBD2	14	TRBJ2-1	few	CASSPRLAVNEQFF	TGTGCCAGCAGCCCCCGACTAGCGGTCAATGAGCAGTTCTTC
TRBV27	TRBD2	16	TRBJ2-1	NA	CASSTSGLAMFDEQFF	TGTGCCAGCAGTACTAGCGGGCTTGCAATGTTCGATGAGCAGTTCTTC
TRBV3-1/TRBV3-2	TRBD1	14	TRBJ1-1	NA	CASSQSTGGTEAFF	TGTGCCAGCAGCCAATCTACAGGGGGTACTGAAGCTTTCTTT
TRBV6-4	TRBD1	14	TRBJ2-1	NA	CASSLGQGHNEQFF	TGTGCCAGCAGTCTGGGACAGGGTCACAATGAGCAGTTCTTC
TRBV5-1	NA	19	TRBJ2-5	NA	CASSLEAGAGVISMETQYF	TGCGCCAGCAGCTTGGAGGCGGGTGCAGGGGTGATATCGATGGAGACCCAGTACTTC
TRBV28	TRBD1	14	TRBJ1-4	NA	CASSLTGAGEKLFF	TGTGCCAGCAGCCTCACAGGGGCGGGGGAAAAACTGTTTTTT
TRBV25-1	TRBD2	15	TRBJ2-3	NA	CASSLAGGYPDTQYF	TGTGCCAGCAGTCTAGCGGGAGGGTACCCAGATACGCAGTATTTT
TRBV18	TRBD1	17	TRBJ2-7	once	CASSPPGTALGAYEQYF	TGTGCCAGCTCACCACCGGGGACAGCTTTAGGGGCCTACGAGCAGTACTTC
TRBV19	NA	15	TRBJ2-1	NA	CASRYSSTGMGEQFF	TGTGCCAGTAGGTACTCTTCGACAGGCATGGGTGAGCAGTTCTTC
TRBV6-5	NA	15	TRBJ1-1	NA	CASTSPRVSRTEAFF	TGTGCCAGCACCTCCCCGAGGGTAAGCCGCACTGAAGCTTTCTTT
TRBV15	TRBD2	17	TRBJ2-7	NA	CATSRELAGPVPYEQYF	TGTGCCACCAGCAGAGAACTAGCGGGGCCCGTTCCCTACGAGCAGTACTTC
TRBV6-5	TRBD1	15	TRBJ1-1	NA	CASSFTGTVNTEAFF	TGTGCCAGCAGCTTTACCGGGACAGTCAACACTGAAGCTTTCTTT
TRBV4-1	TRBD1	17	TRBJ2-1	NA	CASSQPLPGQEGNEQFF	TGCGCCAGCAGCCAACCCTTACCGGGACAGGAGGGGAATGAGCAGTTCTTC
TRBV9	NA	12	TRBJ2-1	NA	CASSVDRDEQFF	TGTGCCAGCAGCGTAGACAGGGATGAGCAGTTCTTC
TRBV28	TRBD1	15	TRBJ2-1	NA	CASSFSGTGLNEQFF	TGTGCCAGCAGTTTTTCCGGGACAGGGTTGAATGAGCAGTTCTTC
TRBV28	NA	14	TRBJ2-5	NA	CASVAAGAKETQYF	TGTGCCAGCGTAGCGGCCGGGGCGAAAGAGACCCAGTACTTC
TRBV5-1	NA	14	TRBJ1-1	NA	CASSSGRRNVEAFF	TGCGCCAGCAGCTCTGGACGGAGGAACGTTGAAGCTTTCTTT
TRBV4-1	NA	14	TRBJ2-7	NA	CASSREAGPYEQYF	TGCGCCAGCAGCCGAGAGGCAGGGCCCTACGAGCAGTACTTC
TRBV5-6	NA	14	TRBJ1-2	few	CASSSDTEAYGYTF	TGTGCCAGCAGCTCGGACACCGAAGCCTATGGCTACACCTTC
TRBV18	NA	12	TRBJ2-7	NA	CASSSGLTEQYF	TGTGCCAGCTCATCTGGACTCACCGAGCAGTACTTC
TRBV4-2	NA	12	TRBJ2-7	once	CASSQGGYEQYF	TGTGCCAGCAGCCAAGGCGGCTACGAGCAGTACTTC
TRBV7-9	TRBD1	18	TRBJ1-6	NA	CASSSSRDSQFGPSPLHF	TGTGCCAGCAGCTCGTCCCGGGACAGCCAATTCGGGCCTTCACCCCTCCACTTT
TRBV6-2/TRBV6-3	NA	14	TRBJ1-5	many	CASSYAGDNQPQHF	TGTGCCAGCAGTTACGCAGGGGACAATCAGCCCCAGCATTTT